The 26 T cell receptor beta chains listed next were all sequenced from one sample in a study of blood T cell repertoires in COVID-19. Only in-frame clones appear in the TCRdb table, and some are missing; sequencing was by immunoSEQ multiplex PCR. The sample holds more than 110,000 clones, 88% seen once. The sample consisted of peripheral blood. These receptors originate from a man aged 50-59 years with active or convalescent COVID-19.

CDR3 DNA sequence: TGTGCCAGCAGCTTTAGTGAGGGCGGAGTCGGGTACGAGCAGTACTTC. This codes for CASSFSEGGVGYEQYF. This sequence joins TRBV11-1 and TRBJ2-7, with a weak D call TRBD2 (5 bases). The CDR3 is 16 residues long. The V gene's germline CDR1 is SGHAT and CDR2 FQDESV (reference sequence). V shed 3 bases and J shed 4 bases, with 19 bases lying between them.

The gene calls are TRBV18 and TRBJ1-5; 8 positions match TRBD1. The germline gives CDR1 KGHSH, CDR2 LQKENI. There are 14 residues in the CDR3. The V and J ends lost 5 bases and 5 bases, in that order; junction bases with no gene match: 5. Written as DNA, the CDR3 is TGTGCCAGCTCAGGACAGGGACGGGATCAGCCCCAGCATTTT. As protein: CASSGQGRDQPQHF. Supplemented by reference TRBV18 and TRBJ1-5, the full variable domain reads NAGVMQNPRHLVRRRGQEARLRCSPMKGHSHVYWYRQLPEEGLKFMVYLQKENIIDESGMPKERFSAEFPKEGPSILRIQQVVRGDSAAYFCASSGQGRDQPQHFGDGTRLSIL.

V usage is TRBV13 and J usage is TRBJ2-1; 11 bases are a match to TRBD2. CDR3 length: 18 residues. Germline values: CDR1 PRHDT, CDR2 FYEKMQ (reference sequence). The V and J ends lost 2 bases and 7 bases, in that order; junction bases with no gene match: 13. This CDR3 is CASSLNSHGSGRGNEQFF. The CDR3 nucleotides read TGTGCCAGCAGCTTAAACTCCCATGGTAGCGGGAGGGGGAATGAGCAGTTCTTC. Combining the CDR3 with reference TRBV13 and TRBJ2-1 gives the whole variable domain AAGVIQSPRHLIKEKRETATLKCYPIPRHDTVYWYQQGPGQDPQFLISFYEKMQSDKGSIPDRFSAQQFSDYHSELNMSSLELGDSALYFCASSLNSHGSGRGNEQFFGPGTRLTVL.

This sequence joins TRBV5-1 and TRBJ2-3; D remains unclear. The V end was cut by 1 base, the J end by 1 base, with 7 bases between. The V gene's germline CDR1 is SGHRS and CDR2 YFSETQ. The CDR3 consists of 14 residues. The CDR3 here is CASSLFLRTDTQYF. CDR3 nucleotides: TGCGCCAGCAGCTTGTTTCTTCGCACAGATACGCAGTATTTT.

V is TRBV7-2 and J is TRBJ2-5, with a tentative D call TRBD2 (5 bases). Deletions cut 1 base from V and 5 bases from J, with 17 bases between. Germline CDR1 reads SGHTA; CDR2 reads FQGNSA. The CDR3 runs to 16 residues. Here the CDR3 reads CASSLVGYLARETQYF. For the CDR3, the DNA is TGTGCCAGCAGCTTAGTCGGGTATCTAGCCAGGGAGACCCAGTACTTC.

About this clone itself: In the same sample, other DNA sequences code for this CDR3. The genes are TRBV7-9 and TRBJ1-4; D unclear. The CDR3 is made up of 15 amino acids. V lost 1 base and J lost 0, with 6 bases in between. The germline gives CDR1 SEHNR, CDR2 FQNEAQ (reference sequence). CDR3 nucleotides: TGTGCCAGCAGCTTAGGTCAGTCAACTAATGAAAAACTGTTTTTT. It translates to CASSLGQSTNEKLFF.

The chain has TRBV29-1 and TRBJ1-5; tentative D call: TRBD1 (6 bases). The CDR3 is 13 amino acids. The V and J ends lost 2 bases and 4 bases respectively, with 9 bases between them. The germline V gene has CDR1 SQVTM and CDR2 ANQGSEA. Here the CDR3 reads CSVESDRNQPQHF. DNA for the CDR3: TGCAGCGTTGAATCGGACAGAAATCAGCCCCAGCATTTT.

This chain connects TRBV10-3 to TRBJ2-2, with D perhaps TRBD1 (6 bases). Trimming shortened V by 3 bases and J by 9 bases, and 8 bases separated the two germline ends. Germline CDR1 is ENHRY and CDR2 is SYGVKD. The CDR3 consists of 12 residues. CDR3 bases: TGTGCCATCAGTGAACAGGGCTGGGAGCTGTTTTTT. Protein: CAISEQGWELFF.

The chain links TRBV7-9 to TRBJ1-2; D perhaps matches TRBD1 (6 bases). The CDR3 contains 13 residues. From germline, CDR1 is SEHNR and CDR2 FQNEAQ (reference sequence). V lost 6 bases to trimming and J lost 8 bases, with 16 bases between them. The CDR3 DNA reads as TGTGCCAGCAGTCCACTACAGGGTGGAGGCTACACCTTC. The encoded protein is CASSPLQGGGYTF.

The chain recombines TRBV4-3 with TRBJ1-5; 9 bases fit TRBD1. The CDR3 consists of 15 residues. Germline-derived CDR1 and CDR2 are LGHNA and YSLEER. The trim removed 5 bases at V and 4 bases at J, leaving 6 bases unmatched. CDR3 bases: TGCGCCAGCAGCAGAGACGGACAGGGGAATCAGCCCCAGCATTTT. It yields the protein CASSRDGQGNQPQHF.

The DNA of the CDR3 is TGTGCCAGTAGAGGATACCGGGACCCTTCAGCGGGAAGCAATCAGCCCCAGCATTTT. Amino acids: CASRGYRDPSAGSNQPQHF. The chain employs TRBV19 and TRBJ1-5; a possible D gene is TRBD1 (5 bases). CDR1 and CDR2 from the germline V gene are LNHDA and SQIVND (reference sequence). Trimming pared 6 bases from V and 1 base from J, leaving 25 bases between. This CDR3 comprises 19 residues. The whole variable domain, remainder taken from reference TRBV19 and TRBJ1-5, is DGGITQSPKYLFRKEGQNVTLSCEQNLNHDAMYWYRQDPGQGLRLIYYSQIVNDFQKGDIAEGYSVSREKKESFPLTVTSAQKNPTAFYLCASRGYRDPSAGSNQPQHFGDGTRLSIL.

This chain connects TRBV15 to TRBJ2-1, with D tentatively TRBD1 (7 bases). The V end was cut by 0 bases, the J end by 15 bases, with 15 bases between. Germline lookup yields CDR1 LNHNV and CDR2 YYDKDF (reference sequence). This CDR3 contains 13 residues. CDR3 protein: CATSRDFQGGPFF. The CDR3 bases are TGTGCCACCAGCAGAGATTTTCAGGGGGGCCCGTTCTTC.

For this clone: The same CDR3 can be traced to other DNA sequences in this sample. This chain uses TRBV20-1 with TRBJ2-7, with 8 bases matching TRBD2. This CDR3 comprises 11 residues. The germline CDR1 and CDR2 sequences are DFQATT and SNEGSKA (reference sequence). The junction had 0 bases not matched to a gene; V was cut back by 6 bases and J by 2 bases. The CDR3 reads CSAGLAYEQYF. The CDR3 nucleotides are TGCAGTGCGGGACTAGCCTACGAGCAGTACTTC.

This clone was recorded once. This sequence joins TRBV19 and TRBJ2-1, with D tentatively TRBD2 (5 bases). The CDR3 totals 14 residues. Between the trimmed V and J ends, which lost 6 bases and 2 bases, there was a span of 11 bases. Germline CDR1 is LNHDA and CDR2 is SQIVND (reference sequence). The CDR3 reads CASSPGITYNEQFF. CDR3 coding DNA: TGTGCCAGTAGCCCCGGGATAACCTACAATGAGCAGTTCTTC.

The CDR3 DNA follows: TGTGCCAGCAGCTGGGGTCGGGGGGGCGAACCGCAGTATTTT. Its protein product is CASSWGRGGEPQYF. This chain uses TRBV5-4 with TRBJ2-3; 8 nucleotides line up with TRBD2. V dropped 3 bases and J dropped 10; count of bases not matched to a gene: 10. The germline V gene encodes CDR1 SGHNT and CDR2 YYREEE (reference sequence). This CDR3 comprises 14 residues.

The gene calls are TRBV7-2 and TRBJ2-3, with 7 positions matching TRBD2. The CDR3 runs 19 residues. Germline lookup yields CDR1 SGHTA and CDR2 FQGNSA. Trimming at V came to 1 base and at J to 4 bases, leaving 17 bases not matched to a gene. The CDR3, as DNA: TGTGCCAGCAGCTTAGGTGGTTGGGGAGGGATCCTTAGGCCAGATACGCAGTATTTT. Translation gives CASSLGGWGGILRPDTQYF.

The CDR3 protein is CASSSGTLGTDTQYF. In DNA form, the CDR3 reads TGTGCCAGCAGTTCCGGGACACTCGGCACAGATACGCAGTATTTT. The chain is built from TRBV28 and TRBJ2-3; possibly TRBD1 for D (6 bases). Trimming pared 4 bases from V and 1 base from J, leaving 12 bases between. Germline loops: CDR1 MDHEN, CDR2 SYDVKM. CDR3 length equals 15 residues.

This chain joins TRBV5-5 and TRBJ2-7; D unresolved. Looked up from germline, CDR1 is SGHKS and CDR2 is YYEKEE (reference sequence). This CDR3 comprises 13 residues. Trimming removed 0 bases from V and 5 bases from J, with 9 bases in between. CDR3 nucleotides: TGTGCCAGCAGCTTGGAGCCCATAGACGAGCAGTACTTC. The encoded protein is CASSLEPIDEQYF.

The gene calls are TRBV4-1 and TRBJ1-5, with TRBD1 as a possible D gene (5 bases). CDR1 is MGHRA, CDR2 YSYEKL, per germline. The V end lost 0 bases, the J end lost 2 bases, and 14 bases lay between the germline ends. CDR3 length: 17 residues. In nucleotides, the CDR3 is TGCGCCAGCAGCCAAGATCTTGGACACAGACGCAATCAGCCCCAGCATTTT. This sequence encodes CASSQDLGHRRNQPQHF.

The gene calls are TRBV7-9 and TRBJ2-7; weak D call: TRBD2 (6 bases). CDR1 is SEHNR and CDR2 is FQNEAQ in the germline V gene (reference sequence). The germline V and J ends were trimmed by 1 base and 5 bases, with 12 bases remaining between them. The CDR3 loop spans 14 amino acids. This chain's CDR3 is CASSLGLAINEQYF. As DNA, the CDR3 is TGTGCCAGCAGCTTAGGGCTAGCGATAAACGAGCAGTACTTC. The entire variable domain, with the rest obtained from reference TRBV7-9 and TRBJ2-7, is as follows: DTGVSQNPRHKITKRGQNVTFRCDPISEHNRLYWYRQTLGQGPEFLTYFQNEAQLEKSRLLSDRFSAERPKGSFSTLEIQRTEQGDSAMYLCASSLGLAINEQYFGPGTRLTVT.

The chain employs TRBV13 and TRBJ2-1, with 13 bases identical to TRBD2. Germline V gene sequence: CDR1 PRHDT, CDR2 FYEKMQ (reference sequence). V was clipped by 0 bases and J by 6 bases; unmatched bases: 2. The CDR3 spans 16 residues. CDR3 DNA sequence: TGTGCCAGCAGCTTAGGGACTAGCGGGAGGCTCAATGAGCAGTTCTTC. This sequence encodes CASSLGTSGRLNEQFF.

This chain connects TRBV29-1 to TRBJ2-1; D is ambiguous. The CDR3 runs 13 residues. CDR1 and CDR2 from the germline V gene are SQVTM and ANQGSEA. The ends were cut back, 3 bases at V and 8 bases at J, with 14 bases in the middle. Written as DNA, the CDR3 is TGCAGCGTTGACTCCGCCCCTCGGGATGAGCAGTTCTTC. Translation gives CSVDSAPRDEQFF.

The rearrangement joins TRBV28 to TRBJ1-3; the D gene is possibly TRBD1 (5 bases). This CDR3 is built from 15 residues. V dropped 6 bases and J dropped 0 bases, with 12 bases sitting between them. Germline-derived CDR1 and CDR2 are MDHEN and SYDVKM. Here the CDR3 DNA reads TGTGCCAGCAGGTTGATGGGGGGCTCTGGAAACACCATATATTTT. Protein: CASRLMGGSGNTIYF.

The gene calls are TRBV6-5 and TRBJ2-1, with D maybe TRBD2 (5 bases). Trimming cost V 4 bases and J 10 bases, with 8 bases left between them. Looked up from germline, CDR1 is MNHEY and CDR2 is SVGAGI. The CDR3 covers 11 residues. Here the CDR3 reads CASSWTGEQFF. The CDR3 bases are TGTGCCAGCAGTTGGACGGGAGAGCAGTTCTTC.

V gene TRBV5-1 combines with J gene TRBJ2-7, with a weak D call TRBD2 (6 bases). The CDR3 totals 16 residues. V shed 3 bases and J shed 2 bases, with 18 bases lying between them. Germline-derived CDR1 and CDR2 are SGHRS and YFSETQ. The CDR3 nucleotides read TGCGCCAGCAGCTCAACTACGGGCGGGACCGCCTACGAGCAGTACTTC. It specifies CASSSTTGGTAYEQYF.

The chain uses TRBV28 and TRBJ2-3; 15 positions match TRBD2. CDR1 MDHEN and CDR2 SYDVKM come from the germline V gene. The CDR3 is 19 amino acids. The trim removed 5 bases at V and 4 bases at J, leaving 13 bases unmatched. The CDR3 sequence: CASSIIGLAGGQGSDTQYF. Here the CDR3 DNA reads TGTGCCAGCAGTATAATTGGACTAGCGGGAGGGCAAGGTTCAGATACGCAGTATTTT. The entire variable domain, with the rest obtained from reference TRBV28 and TRBJ2-3, is as follows: DVKVTQSSRYLVKRTGEKVFLECVQDMDHENMFWYRQDPGLGLRLIYFSYDVKMKEKGDIPEGYSVSREKKERFSLILESASTNQTSMYLCASSIIGLAGGQGSDTQYFGPGTRLTVL.